These 3 T cell receptor beta chains were sequenced from one sample in a study of identical twins. TCRdb itself ran the 5' RACE reads through MiXCR, one entry per CDR3 protein. Of 300,000 to 400,000 distinct CDR3 sequences listed, around 12% are singletons. This same sample was also taken into another study, of yellow fever vaccine responses in identical twins.

The sequenced sample consisted of CD8+ T cells sorted from blood. These receptor sequences come from a woman younger than 30 in good health.

The J gene is TRBJ1-1, the V gene TRBV12-3 or TRBV12-4; 10 nucleotides agree with TRBD1. CDR3 size: 15 residues. Trimming removed 6 bases from V and 4 bases from J; junction bases left unmatched: 8. The CDR3 DNA reads TGTGCCAGCAGCCTTGACAGGGGGCGAGGCACTGAAGCTTTCTTT. It yields the protein CASSLDRGRGTEAFF.

This clonotype occurred a few times. The chain links TRBV11-2 to TRBJ2-7; TRBD2 might be the D (6 bases). This CDR3 has 15 residues. V was trimmed by 1 base and J by 0 bases, leaving 10 bases between them. Germline V gene data show CDR1 as SGHAT and CDR2 as FQNNGV. CDR3 in amino acids: CASSLAAGPSYEQYF. In DNA form, the CDR3 reads TGTGCCAGCAGCTTAGCTGCGGGACCCTCCTACGAGCAGTACTTC.

The chain carries TRBV12-3 or TRBV12-4 and TRBJ1-1, with D possibly being TRBD1 (5 bases). V was shortened by 6 bases and J by 1 base, with 12 bases between the two germline ends. CDR3 length: 14 amino acids. The CDR3 sequence: CASSLGRKNTEAFF. CDR3 sequence (DNA): TGTGCCAGCAGCCTGGGACGAAAGAACACTGAAGCTTTCTTT.